The 18 T cell receptor beta chains below all came from one sample that was sequenced in a study of blood T cell repertoires in COVID-19. Generated by immunoSEQ multiplex PCR, the TCRdb table keeps only in-frame clones and is missing some. The repertoire has 200,000 or so clones, more than 75% of them found once; the top ten carry 5% to 6.5%. The sequencing input was peripheral blood. These receptors were collected from a man older than 75 with acute or convalescent COVID-19.

The V call is TRBV10-2, the J call TRBJ1-1, with D possibly being TRBD1 (5 bases). Trimming left V 7 bases short and J 0 bases short, with 15 bases between. In germline, CDR1 is WSHSY, CDR2 SAAADI. The CDR3 runs 15 residues. The CDR3 sequence is CASKITGGVNTEAFF. The CDR3 DNA reads TGCGCCAGCAAGATTACGGGGGGAGTGAACACTGAAGCTTTCTTT.

The chain employs TRBV5-1 and TRBJ2-7, with D possibly matching TRBD2 (5 bases). CDR3 length: 15 residues. Germline V gene lookup returns CDR1 SGHRS and CDR2 YFSETQ. V was clipped by 0 bases and J by 3 bases, with 13 bases between them. The CDR3 reads CASSLGVSRGYEQYF. CDR3 DNA: TGCGCCAGCAGCTTGGGTGTAAGCCGGGGCTACGAGCAGTACTTC. Full variable domain (rest looked up from reference TRBV5-1 and TRBJ2-7): KAGVTQTPRYLIKTRGQQVTLSCSPISGHRSVSWYQQTPGQGLQFLFEYFSETQRNKGNFPGRFSGRQFSNSRSEMNVSTLELGDSALYLCASSLGVSRGYEQYFGPGTRLTVT.

In DNA form, the CDR3 reads TGTGCCAGCAGCTTAGTGGGAAGTACGACAGGAACCACAGATACGCAGTATTTT. This translates into CASSLVGSTTGTTDTQYF. The V and J genes are TRBV11-2 and TRBJ2-3; tentative D call: TRBD1 (6 bases). V shed 1 base and J shed 2 bases, with 19 bases lying between them. The germline V gene encodes CDR1 SGHAT and CDR2 FQNNGV. The CDR3 extends over 18 amino acids.

This chain uses TRBV3-1 (or the pseudogene TRBV3-2) with TRBJ2-7, with a weak D call TRBD1 (6 bases). The germline V gene has CDR1 LGHDT and CDR2 YNNKEL (reference sequence). The CDR3 length is 14 residues. Trimming pared 4 bases from V and 7 bases from J, leaving 17 bases between. The CDR3 DNA reads TGTGCCAGCAGCCCTCTGGGCAGGGGACAAGAGCAGTACTTC. Translation: CASSPLGRGQEQYF.

The chain uses TRBV9 and TRBJ1-5; 9 nucleotides align to TRBD1. From germline, CDR1 is SGDLS and CDR2 YYNGEE. There are 14 residues in the CDR3. The V gene end was trimmed by 4 bases and the J gene end by 7 bases; junction bases not matched to a gene: 6. The CDR3 loop is CASSPGTGQQPQHF. DNA of the CDR3: TGTGCCAGCAGCCCCGGGACAGGGCAACAGCCCCAGCATTTT.

The V call is TRBV18, the J call TRBJ2-1; 7 nucleotides match TRBD1. The CDR3 is made up of 15 amino acids. Trimming cost V 2 bases and J 0 bases; bases outside gene matches: 1. Germline V gives CDR1 KGHSH, CDR2 LQKENI. This chain's CDR3 is CASSPTGDSYNEQFF. The CDR3 region has the DNA TGTGCCAGCTCACCAACAGGGGACTCCTACAATGAGCAGTTCTTC.

The chain has TRBV11-3 and TRBJ2-1; the match to TRBD2 covers 10 bases. CDR1 SGHNT and CDR2 YENEEA come from the germline V gene. V lost 0 bases and J lost 3; bases outside the gene matches: 11. This CDR3 has 19 amino acids. CDR3 amino acids: CASSLDLGRAGGNYNEQFF. In nucleotides, the CDR3 is TGTGCCAGCAGCTTAGATCTGGGTAGAGCGGGAGGGAACTACAATGAGCAGTTCTTC.

The chain employs TRBV15 and TRBJ2-7, with 7 bases fitting TRBD1. CDR3 size: 15 residues. V was clipped by 0 bases and J by 2 bases; unmatched bases: 4. Germline V gene lookup returns CDR1 LNHNV and CDR2 YYDKDF (reference sequence). The CDR3 coding sequence is TGTGCCACCAGCAGAGATCCCACAGGGGCCTACGAGCAGTACTTC. Translated: CATSRDPTGAYEQYF.

J is TRBJ2-2 and V is TRBV7-3, with D unclear. CDR1 and CDR2 (germline): SGHTA, FQGTGA. V lost 2 bases to trimming and J lost 2 bases, with 9 bases between them. This CDR3 is 15 amino acids long. The CDR3 reads CASSLSSRNTGELFF. CDR3 nucleotides: TGTGCCAGCAGCTTATCGTCCAGAAACACCGGGGAGCTGTTTTTT. The variable domain in full, with the rest retrieved from reference TRBV7-3 and TRBJ2-2, is GAGVSQTPSNKVTEKGKYVELRCDPISGHTALYWYRQSLGQGPEFLIYFQGTGAADDSGLPNDRFFAVRPEGSVSTLKIQRTERGDSAVYLCASSLSSRNTGELFFGEGSRLTVL.

The chain couples TRBV10-3 to TRBJ1-2, with D possibly matching TRBD1 (5 bases). V was shortened by 5 bases and J by 8 bases, with 15 bases between the two germline ends. The germline gives CDR1 ENHRY, CDR2 SYGVKD. This CDR3 is 13 amino acids long. The CDR3 protein is CAISQGGSGGYTF. As DNA, the CDR3 is TGTGCCATCAGTCAGGGAGGGTCAGGAGGCTACACCTTC.

J is TRBJ1-2 and V is TRBV6-2 or TRBV6-3; 8 positions match TRBD1. This CDR3 has 12 amino acids. The V gene end was trimmed by 4 bases and the J gene end by 14 bases; junction bases not matched to a gene: 9. Germline loops: CDR1 MNHEY, CDR2 SVGEGT. The CDR3 DNA reads as TGTGCCAGCAGTTCCCTGGACAGGGCTAATACCTTC. It is translated as CASSSLDRANTF.

The rearrangement joins TRBV11-1 to TRBJ2-1; 7 positions match TRBD1. This CDR3 contains 16 residues. The germline V gene has CDR1 SGHAT and CDR2 FQDESV (reference sequence). Germline trimming cut 1 base from V and 4 bases from J; bases unmatched to any gene: 7. CDR3 DNA: TGTGCCAGCAGCTTAGGACCGGGACAGCCTTACAATGAGCAGTTCTTC. It translates to CASSLGPGQPYNEQFF.

V usage is TRBV7-3 and J usage is TRBJ2-1; tentative D call: TRBD1 (6 bases). Trimming removed 2 bases at V and 8 bases at J, with 13 bases between. The CDR3 loop spans 14 amino acids. Germline loops: CDR1 SGHTA, CDR2 FQGTGA. CDR3 in DNA: TGTGCCAGCAGCTTATTTGGGGGCAGCGATGAGCAGTTCTTC. Protein sequence: CASSLFGGSDEQFF.

The chain has TRBV7-9 and TRBJ2-3; no clear D. Trimming took off 7 bases at V and 7 bases at J, with 15 bases between the two ends. This CDR3 spans 13 amino acids. CDR1 is SEHNR, CDR2 FQNEAQ, per germline (reference sequence). CDR3 loop: CASKLDTLNTQYF. CDR3 nucleotides: TGTGCCAGCAAGCTCGACACGCTAAATACGCAGTATTTT.

The chain joins TRBV9 to TRBJ2-6; D unclear. The CDR3 extends over 15 amino acids. Between the trimmed V and J ends, which lost 0 bases and 4 bases, there was a span of 8 bases. Germline values: CDR1 SGDLS, CDR2 YYNGEE. The CDR3 DNA follows: TGTGCCAGCAGCGTAGGTACAGCCGGGGCCAACGTCCTGACTTTC. It specifies CASSVGTAGANVLTF.

The chain combines TRBV10-3 with TRBJ1-5; unclear D gene. This CDR3 spans 14 amino acids. Germline assignment: CDR1 ENHRY and CDR2 SYGVKD. Trimming took 4 bases from V and 2 from J, leaving 9 bases between them. The CDR3 region is CAISAAEGNQPQHF. CDR3 sequence (DNA): TGTGCCATCAGTGCGGCAGAGGGCAATCAGCCCCAGCATTTT.

V gene TRBV5-1 combines with J gene TRBJ2-2; no firm D call. Germline V gives CDR1 SGHRS, CDR2 YFSETQ. This CDR3 has 14 residues. V lost 0 bases to trimming and J lost 5 bases, with 8 bases between them. The CDR3 DNA reads TGCGCCAGCAGCTTGGCCCCAACTACCGGGGAGCTGTTTTTT. This codes for CASSLAPTTGELFF.

This chain links TRBV7-3 with TRBJ2-2; maybe TRBD1 (6 bases). The CDR3 consists of 14 residues. V was shortened by 5 bases and J by 4 bases, with 11 bases between the two germline ends. The germline CDR1 and CDR2 sequences are SGHTA and FQGTGA. Written as DNA, the CDR3 is TGTGCCAGCAGCGGCACAGGGAGCACCGGGGAGCTGTTTTTT. Amino acid sequence: CASSGTGSTGELFF.